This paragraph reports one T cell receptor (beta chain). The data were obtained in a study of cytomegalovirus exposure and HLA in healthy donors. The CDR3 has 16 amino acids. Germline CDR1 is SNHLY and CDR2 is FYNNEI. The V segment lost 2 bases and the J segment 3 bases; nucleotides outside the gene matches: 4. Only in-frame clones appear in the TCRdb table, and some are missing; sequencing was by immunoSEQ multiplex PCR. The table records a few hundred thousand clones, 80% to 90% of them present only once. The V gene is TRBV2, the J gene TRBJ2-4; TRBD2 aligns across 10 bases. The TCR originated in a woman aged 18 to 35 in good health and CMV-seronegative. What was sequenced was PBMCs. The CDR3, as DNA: TGTGCCAGCAGTGAAAGGCTAGCGGGGGTCAAAAACATTCAGTACTTC. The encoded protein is CASSERLAGVKNIQYF.